The present T cell receptor (beta chain) was sequenced within a study of neoadjuvant nivolumab and ipilimumab in lung cancer (dated by TCRdb to between 2020 and 2021). A note on the overall study: Nivolumab was given at 3 mg/kg intravenously on days 1, 15 and 29, and the combination arm added ipilimumab 1 mg/kg on day 1 only. The major pathologic response (MPR) rate in the intention-to-treat population in each study arm was designated as the primary trial endpoint. Of the 40 to 45 patients with operable NSCLC treated in the trial, approximately 23 were randomized to nivolumab monotherapy and approximately 20 to nivolumab plus ipilimumab. The study compared TCR repertoires in pretherapy (baseline) peripheral blood with TCR repertoires in tumors resected at surgery following neoadjuvant immune checkpoint blockade. Matched pretherapy and resected tumor pairs were analyzed for seven patients: four treated with nivolumab and three with nivolumab plus ipilimumab. General findings and caveats noted by the study authors: TCR sequencing was performed in a small number of samples. TCR richness in pretherapy blood showed a positive correlation with richness in tumors resected after neoadjuvant therapy (Spearman R ≈ 0.8). From pretherapy to surgery, tumor T-cell richness and clonality went up in three of three dual-therapy tumors, versus only two of four nivolumab-treated tumors. Compared with tumor-adjacent uninvolved lung, resected tumors had greater TCR richness and clonality, and increases showed up in more of the dual-therapy-treated tumors. No significant correlation was found between TCR clonality and pathologic tumor regression, and only one major-pathologic-response sample was available for the clonality analysis.

The time point label, read with the paper, signifies: at surgical resection after neoadjuvant nivolumab +/- ipilimumab. Samples came from the phase 2 randomized NEOSTAR trial, which tested neoadjuvant nivolumab or nivolumab plus ipilimumab followed by surgery in operable NSCLC. In regard to this clone: Its antigen remains undetermined. Base quality data are lacking; no much larger clone is found one base away.

Library preparation used the immunoSEQ multiplex PCR assay. Concerning the study's data processing: Richness and clonality were used to summarize the repertoires, and clones that significantly expanded or contracted between pre- and post-therapy samples were identified. TCRdb carries this immuneACCESS record with in-frame sequences only. Its versions omit some clonotypes, under half of them owing to an unresolved V gene in the studies checked, with the rest unexplained. The DNA gave D and trimming, while V, J and clone size come from that table. This sample comprises 30,000 to 35,000 clones, around nine tenths of them detected only once. Of the sample, about 5% falls within the top ten clones. The input for sequencing was peripheral blood, taken after neoadjuvant nivolumab, alone or with ipilimumab, at or shortly before surgery. The receptor comes from an adult with non-small cell lung cancer.

The CDR3 here reads CASSLWDSRSYNSPLHF. The nucleotide sequence reads TGTGCCAGCAGCTTATGGGACAGCCGCTCCTATAATTCACCCCTCCACTTT. The chain joins TRBV7-9 to TRBJ1-6; 7 of the junction bases match TRBD1. V lost 2 bases and J lost 0 bases, and the count of bases not matched to a germline gene is 4. The CDR3 runs 17 residues from the cysteine to the phenylalanine. The kept DNA is CDR3 alone, 51 bases in frame from the first base. The germline V gene (reference sequence) supplies CDR1 SEHNR and CDR2 FQNEAQ.